A single sample gave rise to the 2 T cell receptor beta chains below, sequenced in a study of cytomegalovirus exposure and HLA in healthy donors. PCR involved 60 Vbeta and 13 Jbeta primers. The protocol was immunoSEQ multiplex PCR, while the TCRdb copy is restricted to in-frame clones and leaves out a portion. The table has about 110,000 clones, 79% seen once. The sequencing input was PBMCs. These receptors were collected from a woman between 40 and 55 years old in good health and CMV-seronegative.

The chain carries TRBV28 and TRBJ2-1; the D is unclear. The CDR3 is 14 residues long. Trimming took off 11 bases at V and 1 base at J, with 15 bases between the two ends. Germline CDR1 reads MDHEN; CDR2 reads SYDVKM. The CDR3 DNA reads as TGTGCCCACAGCAGAATGATTTCCTACAATGAGCAGTTCTTC. Translation: CAHSRMISYNEQFF.

V usage is TRBV7-2 and J usage is TRBJ2-1; 8 bases are shared with TRBD2. This CDR3 is 15 amino acids long. Germline V gives CDR1 SGHTA, CDR2 FQGNSA. The trim removed 1 base at V and 8 bases at J, leaving 7 bases unmatched. DNA of the CDR3: TGTGCCAGCAGCTTAGTTCGCGGGGGGCGGGATGAGCAGTTCTTC. It is translated as CASSLVRGGRDEQFF. Supplemented by reference TRBV7-2 and TRBJ2-1, the full variable domain reads GAGVSQSPSNKVTEKGKDVELRCDPISGHTALYWYRQSLGQGLEFLIYFQGNSAPDKSGLPSDRFSAERTGGSVSTLTIQRTQQEDSAVYLCASSLVRGGRDEQFFGPGTRLTVL.